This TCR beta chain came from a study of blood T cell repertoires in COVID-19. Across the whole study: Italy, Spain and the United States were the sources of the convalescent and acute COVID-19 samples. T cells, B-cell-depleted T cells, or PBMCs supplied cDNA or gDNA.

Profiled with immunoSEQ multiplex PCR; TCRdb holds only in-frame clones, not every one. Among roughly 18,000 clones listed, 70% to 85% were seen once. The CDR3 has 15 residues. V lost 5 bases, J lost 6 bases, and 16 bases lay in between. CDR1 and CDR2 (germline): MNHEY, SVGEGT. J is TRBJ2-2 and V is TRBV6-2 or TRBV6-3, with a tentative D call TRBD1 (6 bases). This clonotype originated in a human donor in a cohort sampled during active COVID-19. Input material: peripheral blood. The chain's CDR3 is CASSTTGPTAGELFF. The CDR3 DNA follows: TGTGCCAGCAGTACTACAGGGCCTACTGCCGGGGAGCTGTTTTTT.